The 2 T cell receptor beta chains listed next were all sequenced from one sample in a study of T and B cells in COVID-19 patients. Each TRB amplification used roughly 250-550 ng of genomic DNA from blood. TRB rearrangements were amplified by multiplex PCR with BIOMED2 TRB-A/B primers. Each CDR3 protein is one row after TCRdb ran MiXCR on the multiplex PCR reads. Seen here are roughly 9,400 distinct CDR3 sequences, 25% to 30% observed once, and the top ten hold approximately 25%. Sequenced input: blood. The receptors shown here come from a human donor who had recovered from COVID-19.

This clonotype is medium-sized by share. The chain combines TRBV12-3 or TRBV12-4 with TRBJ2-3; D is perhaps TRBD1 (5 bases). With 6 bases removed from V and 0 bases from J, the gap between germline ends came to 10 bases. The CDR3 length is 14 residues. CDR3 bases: TGTGCCAGCAGCCTACAGGAGAGCACAGATACGCAGTATTTT. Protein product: CASSLQESTDTQYF.

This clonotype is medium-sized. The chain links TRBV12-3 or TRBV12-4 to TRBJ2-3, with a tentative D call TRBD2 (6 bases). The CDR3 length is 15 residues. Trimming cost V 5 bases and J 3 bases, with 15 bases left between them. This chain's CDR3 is CASSLSGRSTDTQYF. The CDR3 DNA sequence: TGTGCCAGCAGTCTCAGCGGGCGTAGTACAGATACGCAGTATTTT.